These 27 T cell receptor beta chains were sequenced from one sample in a study of identical twins. TCRdb passed the 5' RACE reads through MiXCR, listing each CDR3 protein once. This table has around 450,000 distinct CDR3 sequences, 12% to 15% appearing once. These records were also assigned to another study, of yellow fever vaccine responses in identical twins.

Material for sequencing was CD4+ T cells sorted from blood. The receptors come from a woman in her late teens or twenties in good health.

This clonotype was recorded a few times. The V and J genes are TRBV6-5 and TRBJ1-5; TRBD1 is a possible D gene (5 bases). The length of the CDR3 is 15 residues. Germline V gene sequence: CDR1 MNHEY, CDR2 SVGAGI. V gave up 5 bases and J gave up 4 bases, with 15 bases separating them. CDR3 loop: CASSTRAAGNQPQHF. The CDR3, as DNA: TGTGCCAGCAGTACTAGGGCCGCAGGGAATCAGCCCCAGCATTTT.

This sequence joins TRBV6-5 and TRBJ2-7, with no clear D. Trimming cost V 8 bases and J 3 bases, with 11 bases left between them. Per germline, CDR1 MNHEY and CDR2 SVGAGI. The CDR3 runs to 12 residues. For the CDR3, the DNA is TGTGCCAGCTCCTGCACTCGCTACGAGCAGTACTTC. This encodes CASSCTRYEQYF.

Only a few counts were recorded for this clonotype. The chain's CDR3 is CASSQAGRVDDIQYF. CDR3 in DNA: TGCGCCAGCAGCCAAGCGGGCAGGGTTGATGACATTCAGTACTTC. The chain combines TRBV4-3 with TRBJ2-4; maybe TRBD1 (5 bases). CDR3 length: 15 residues. V gave up 1 base and J gave up 8 bases, with 15 bases separating them. Germline V gene sequence: CDR1 LGHNA, CDR2 YSLEER.

This clonotype appeared a few times. The J gene is TRBJ2-3, the V gene TRBV20-1; D gene unclear. The CDR3 has 12 amino acids. V lost 3 bases and J lost 2, with 6 bases in between. The germline CDR1 and CDR2 sequences are DFQATT and SNEGSKA (reference sequence). DNA of the CDR3: TGCAGTGCTAGGGACGACACAGATACGCAGTATTTT. Its protein product is CSARDDTDTQYF.

This clonotype was picked up many times. CDR3 in DNA: TGTGCCACCAGTGATTCACAGGAAGGGGAGACCCAGTACTTC. Translation: CATSDSQEGETQYF. This rearrangement joins TRBV24-1 to TRBJ2-5; the D gene is possibly TRBD1 (5 bases). V lost 2 bases and J lost 5, with 11 bases in between. Germline-derived CDR1 and CDR2 are KGHDR and SFDVKD. The CDR3 has 14 amino acids.

This clonotype was seen a few times. J is TRBJ2-7 and V is TRBV3-1; no reliable D call. This CDR3 is built from 15 residues. The germline V gene encodes CDR1 LGHDT and CDR2 YNNKEL (reference sequence). Trimming stripped 8 bases from V and 3 bases from J, with 20 bases between. CDR3 nucleotides: TGTGCCAGCTCCCAAGCGATCACTAAAGGCTACGAGCAGTACTTC. Its protein is CASSQAITKGYEQYF.

V gene TRBV15 combines with J gene TRBJ1-2; possibly TRBD1 for D (6 bases). CDR3 size: 17 residues. Germline CDR1 is LNHNV and CDR2 is YYDKDF (reference sequence). Trimming removed 1 base at V and 4 bases at J, with 19 bases between. The CDR3 DNA sequence: TGTGCCACCAGCAGAGCGTCCTCGGGGGGCGGCCTCTATGGCTACACCTTC. Translating it yields CATSRASSGGGLYGYTF.

The chain uses TRBV5-1 and TRBJ2-7; D might be TRBD2 (6 bases). The ends were cut back, 1 base at V and 4 bases at J, with 15 bases in the middle. The CDR3 consists of 15 residues. Germline lookup yields CDR1 SGHRS and CDR2 YFSETQ. CDR3 protein: CASSLLGSGTYEQYF. The CDR3 coding sequence is TGCGCCAGCAGCTTGTTGGGGTCGGGGACTTACGAGCAGTACTTC. Looking up the rest from reference TRBV5-1 and TRBJ2-7 gives the full variable domain: KAGVTQTPRYLIKTRGQQVTLSCSPISGHRSVSWYQQTPGQGLQFLFEYFSETQRNKGNFPGRFSGRQFSNSRSEMNVSTLELGDSALYLCASSLLGSGTYEQYFGPGTRLTVT.

This clonotype has more than one count but fewer than ten. The rearrangement uses TRBV28 and TRBJ1-3, with D possibly being TRBD1 (5 bases). V shed 5 bases and J shed 2 bases, with 16 bases lying between them. The length of the CDR3 is 16 residues. The germline V gene encodes CDR1 MDHEN and CDR2 SYDVKM. The CDR3 DNA sequence: TGTGCCAGCAGTCCTCCTCAACCGACAGCTGGAAACACCATATATTTT. It is translated as CASSPPQPTAGNTIYF.

As to this clonotype: A single base separates this from a much larger clone, so it may be a read error. CDR3 bases: TGTGCCAGCAGCTTAGCGGGGGAGTACAATGAGCAGTTCTTC. It is translated as CASSLAGEYNEQFF. The gene calls are TRBV7-3 and TRBJ2-1, with TRBD2 matching 7 bases. The CDR3 is made up of 14 amino acids. Germline V gives CDR1 SGHTA, CDR2 FQGTGA. The V and J ends lost 2 bases and 4 bases, in that order; junction bases with no gene match: 2.

This sequence joins TRBV20-1 and TRBJ2-2; 8 nucleotides line up with TRBD1. The CDR3 spans 12 residues. Unmatched junction bases numbered 2, after V lost 6 bases and J lost 5 bases. Germline V CDR1 and CDR2: DFQATT, SNEGSKA (reference sequence). CDR3 DNA sequence: TGCAGTGCCCGACAGGGGACCGGGGAGCTGTTTTTT. Protein sequence: CSARQGTGELFF.

Only a few counts were recorded for this clonotype. CDR3 sequence reads: CASSLARGDMNTEAFF. CDR3 bases: TGCGCCAGCAGCTTGGCCAGAGGAGACATGAACACTGAAGCTTTCTTT. The chain combines TRBV5-1 with TRBJ1-1; no definite D call. This CDR3 has 16 residues. Germline V gene sequence: CDR1 SGHRS, CDR2 YFSETQ. Between the trimmed V and J ends, which lost 0 bases and 0 bases, there was a span of 12 bases. The variable domain in full, with the rest retrieved from reference TRBV5-1 and TRBJ1-1, is KAGVTQTPRYLIKTRGQQVTLSCSPISGHRSVSWYQQTPGQGLQFLFEYFSETQRNKGNFPGRFSGRQFSNSRSEMNVSTLELGDSALYLCASSLARGDMNTEAFFGQGTRLTVV.

This clonotype has just a few counts. V gene TRBV28 combines with J gene TRBJ2-5; 10 nucleotides agree with TRBD2. Looked up from germline, CDR1 is MDHEN and CDR2 is SYDVKM. The CDR3 is made up of 16 amino acids. V gave up 8 bases and J gave up 4 bases; unmatched junction bases: 13. CDR3 in amino acids: CASPPSGSPRPETQYF. The CDR3 region has the DNA TGTGCCAGCCCACCTAGCGGGAGTCCACGACCAGAGACCCAGTACTTC. The whole variable domain, filled in from reference TRBV28 and TRBJ2-5, reads DVKVTQSSRYLVKRTGEKVFLECVQDMDHENMFWYRQDPGLGLRLIYFSYDVKMKEKGDIPEGYSVSREKKERFSLILESASTNQTSMYLCASPPSGSPRPETQYFGPGTRLLVL.

The chain recombines TRBV10-3 with TRBJ2-2; D ambiguous. V lost 7 bases and J lost 5, with 8 bases in between. In germline, CDR1 is ENHRY, CDR2 SYGVKD. This CDR3 comprises 12 residues. The DNA of the CDR3 is TGTGCCATCACCCAAAATACCGGGGAGCTGTTTTTT. It codes for CAITQNTGELFF.

The V gene is TRBV3-1, the J gene TRBJ1-1; D not resolved. The germline V gene encodes CDR1 LGHDT and CDR2 YNNKEL (reference sequence). The germline V and J ends were trimmed by 3 bases and 2 bases, with 7 bases remaining between them. This CDR3 is built from 13 residues. The CDR3 DNA reads TGTGCCAGCAGCCATAAGACCAACACTGAAGCTTTCTTT. This codes for CASSHKTNTEAFF. The full variable domain, its missing parts supplied by reference TRBV3-1 and TRBJ1-1, is DTAVSQTPKYLVTQMGNDKSIKCEQNLGHDTMYWYKQDSKKFLKIMFSYNNKELIINETVPNRFSPKSPDKAHLNLHINSLELGDSAVYFCASSHKTNTEAFFGQGTRLTVV.

The rearrangement joins TRBV6-5 to TRBJ2-1; the D is unclear. Per germline, CDR1 MNHEY and CDR2 SVGAGI. The CDR3 is 13 amino acids. Trimming pared 0 bases from V and 8 bases from J, leaving 8 bases between. The CDR3 sequence is CASSYSSLHEQFF. CDR3 in DNA: TGTGCCAGCAGTTACTCGAGTCTTCATGAGCAGTTCTTC.

This clonotype has ten or more counts. The chain combines TRBV28 with TRBJ2-5; D gene ambiguous. Germline V gene lookup returns CDR1 MDHEN and CDR2 SYDVKM. With 5 bases removed from V and 7 bases from J, the gap between germline ends came to 14 bases. The CDR3 has 13 amino acids. The DNA for the CDR3 is TGTGCCAGCAGTCTGGGCCTCTGGGGGACCCAGTACTTC. The encoded protein is CASSLGLWGTQYF.

This chain links TRBV2 with TRBJ2-7; 7 bases are a match to TRBD1. The junction had 5 bases not matched to a gene; V was cut back by 3 bases and J by 6 bases. This CDR3 is 13 amino acids long. Per germline, CDR1 SNHLY and CDR2 FYNNEI. CDR3 nucleotides: TGTGCCAGCAGTGATGACAGGGTCGGCGAGCAGTACTTC. Translation gives CASSDDRVGEQYF.

This sequence joins TRBV12-3 or TRBV12-4 and TRBJ2-3; 10 bases are shared with TRBD2. This CDR3 region has 16 residues. V trimming: 6 bases; J trimming: 1 base; junction bases outside the gene matches: 7. CDR3 in amino acids: CASSPRSGGGTDTQYF. The DNA of the CDR3 is TGTGCCAGCAGCCCCAGGAGCGGGGGGGGCACAGATACGCAGTATTTT.

This clonotype was seen ten or more times. The V call is TRBV21-1, the J call TRBJ2-5; the table calls TRBD1, which could not be checked here. TRBV21-1 constitutes a pseudogene. The CDR3 covers 16 residues. The CDR3 here is CASSKDGTGVQETQYF. DNA of the CDR3: TGTGCCAGCAGCAAAGACGGGACAGGGGTCCAAGAGACCCAGTACTTC.

This clonotype was counted a few times. CDR3 amino acids: CASSLIAGDVYNEQFF. The CDR3 region has the DNA TGTGCCAGCAGCTTAATCGCGGGAGACGTCTACAATGAGCAGTTCTTC. The chain carries TRBV7-2 and TRBJ2-1, with 7 bases lining up with TRBD2. The junction had 7 bases not matched to a gene; V was cut back by 2 bases and J by 3 bases. The V gene's germline CDR1 is SGHTA and CDR2 FQGNSA. The CDR3 is made up of 16 amino acids.

This clonotype showed up many times. In DNA form, the CDR3 reads TGTGCCAGTAGTGCCTCCGGGACAGGGACCAACTACGAGCAGTACTTC. It is translated as CASSASGTGTNYEQYF. The chain couples TRBV19 to TRBJ2-7, with 9 bases matching TRBD1. The germline V gene encodes CDR1 LNHDA and CDR2 SQIVND (reference sequence). This CDR3 is 16 amino acids long. V lost 5 bases and J lost 3; bases outside the gene matches: 11.

This chain connects TRBV9 to TRBJ1-2, with D unresolved. CDR1 and CDR2 (germline): SGDLS, YYNGEE. Between the trimmed V and J ends, which lost 0 bases and 2 bases, there was a span of 5 bases. The CDR3 totals 13 residues. CDR3 loop: CASSVAQNYGYTF. In nucleotides, the CDR3 is TGTGCCAGCAGCGTAGCACAGAACTATGGCTACACCTTC.

This clonotype was observed a handful of times. The V and J genes are TRBV6-5 and TRBJ2-7; maybe TRBD1 (7 bases). This CDR3 comprises 16 residues. V lost 2 bases and J lost 2, with 16 bases in between. Per germline, CDR1 MNHEY and CDR2 SVGAGI. The CDR3 DNA reads TGTGCCAGCAGTTACGTTGGGCAGGGGGGCACCTACGAGCAGTACTTC. Its protein product is CASSYVGQGGTYEQYF.

This clonotype was found a few times. V and J are TRBV15 and TRBJ2-7; D is unresolved. Germline lookup yields CDR1 LNHNV and CDR2 YYDKDF (reference sequence). The CDR3 runs to 12 residues. With 3 bases removed from V and 0 bases from J, the gap between germline ends came to 3 bases. This chain's CDR3 is CATSRSSYEQYF. As DNA, the CDR3 is TGTGCCACCAGCAGGAGCTCCTACGAGCAGTACTTC.

This clonotype has only a few counts. The rearrangement uses TRBV3-1 and TRBJ2-7; 8 nucleotides match TRBD1. There are 14 residues in the CDR3. V dropped 3 bases and J dropped 5; count of bases not matched to a gene: 6. Germline CDR1 and CDR2: LGHDT and YNNKEL (reference sequence). Here the CDR3 reads CASSHTGQGDEQYF. In nucleotides, the CDR3 is TGTGCCAGCAGCCACACCGGACAGGGAGACGAGCAGTACTTC.

This clonotype has a handful of counts. This rearrangement joins TRBV9 to TRBJ2-2; 7 positions match TRBD1. The CDR3 has 15 amino acids. CDR1 and CDR2 from the germline V gene are SGDLS and YYNGEE. J gave up 6 bases and V 4 bases, and 9 bases lay outside the gene matches. The CDR3 sequence: CASSPRQGRSGELFF. The CDR3 nucleotides are TGTGCCAGCAGCCCACGACAGGGAAGGTCCGGGGAGCTGTTTTTT.